The 31 T cell receptor beta chains below were found in one sample sequenced in a study of blood T cell repertoires in COVID-19. Measured with immunoSEQ multiplex PCR; TCRdb has only the in-frame clones, and not every one. The top ten hold approximately 5% of the sample, which has about 280,000 clones, around 80% seen once. The sequenced material came from PBMCs or T cells enriched from blood (not recorded which). All receptors derive from a man aged 40-49 years who had been exposed to COVID-19.

This chain connects TRBV5-1 to TRBJ2-1; tentative D call: TRBD2 (6 bases). The CDR3 contains 15 residues. Germline CDR1 SGHRS, CDR2 YFSETQ. V shed 1 base and J shed 1 base, with 9 bases lying between them. The CDR3 region has the DNA TGCGCCAGCAGCTTGAGCGGGCATTCCTACAATGAGCAGTTCTTC. This codes for CASSLSGHSYNEQFF.

This clone appeared once. The V and J genes are TRBV24-1 and TRBJ2-1, with 7 bases lining up with TRBD2. From germline, CDR1 is KGHDR and CDR2 SFDVKD. With V trimmed by 1 base and J by 1 base, 3 bases remained unmatched. The CDR3 is 16 amino acids. The CDR3 spells CATSDFGRESYNEQFF. DNA of the CDR3: TGTGCCACCAGTGATTTTGGGCGGGAGTCCTACAATGAGCAGTTCTTC.

The V call is TRBV2, the J call TRBJ1-5; D possibly corresponds to TRBD1 (6 bases). V was cut by 6 bases and J by 3 bases, with 12 bases left in between. The CDR3 has 14 amino acids. Germline lookup yields CDR1 SNHLY and CDR2 FYNNEI. CDR3 residues: CASSPDRPNQPQHF. CDR3 in DNA: TGTGCCAGCAGCCCGGACAGACCCAATCAGCCCCAGCATTTT.

The chain employs TRBV6-4 and TRBJ2-3; possible D gene TRBD2, 6 bases. The CDR3 totals 15 residues. Trimming left V 5 bases short and J 0 bases short, with 12 bases between. Per the germline V gene, CDR1 is MRHNA and CDR2 is SNTAGT. For the CDR3, the DNA is TGTGCCAGCAGTCGGGACTGGACTAGCACAGATACGCAGTATTTT. Its translation: CASSRDWTSTDTQYF.

V is TRBV11-3 and J is TRBJ2-3; 7 bases match TRBD2. The CDR3 has 18 amino acids. The J segment lost 7 bases and the V segment lost 5 bases, leaving 21 bases of the junction unmatched. Germline CDR1 is SGHNT and CDR2 is YENEEA. In nucleotides, the CDR3 is TGTGCCAGCAGCCGCACAAGGGGAATGGGCGGGAGCGGGAATACGCAGTATTTT. Translation: CASSRTRGMGGSGNTQYF. The full variable domain, with the rest looked up from reference TRBV11-3 and TRBJ2-3, is EAGVVQSPRYKIIEKKQPVAFWCNPISGHNTLYWYLQNLGQGPELLIRYENEEAVDDSQLPKDRFSAERLKGVDSTLKIQPAELGDSAVYLCASSRTRGMGGSGNTQYFGPGTRLTVL.

This clone appeared a single time. The chain couples TRBV30 to TRBJ1-2; 7 nucleotides agree with TRBD1. V shed 8 bases, J shed 4 bases, and the junction held 10 bases outside the gene matches. CDR1 is GTSNPN and CDR2 is SVGIG in the germline V gene (reference sequence). This CDR3 region has 13 residues. For the CDR3, the DNA is TGTGCCGGGCCGACAGGGAGTCCCTATGGCTACACCTTC. This encodes CAGPTGSPYGYTF.

V is TRBV6-5 and J is TRBJ1-2; no reliable D call. Germline loops: CDR1 MNHEY, CDR2 SVGAGI. The CDR3 is made up of 14 amino acids. The V end lost 2 bases, the J end lost 1 base, and 8 bases lay between the germline ends. The chain's CDR3 is CASSYTSSNYGYTF. In nucleotides, the CDR3 is TGTGCCAGCAGTTACACTTCGAGTAACTATGGCTACACCTTC.

The chain employs TRBV11-3 and TRBJ2-1; D uncertain. The CDR3 consists of 16 residues. V lost 0 bases and J lost 7, with 16 bases in between. Germline CDR1 reads SGHNT; CDR2 reads YENEEA. The CDR3 loop is CASSLDHERYQNEQFF. CDR3 in DNA: TGTGCCAGCAGCTTAGATCACGAGCGATACCAGAATGAGCAGTTCTTC.

V is TRBV6-6 and J is TRBJ2-7; no reliable D call. The CDR3 length is 12 residues. CDR1 is MNHNY, CDR2 SVGAGI, per germline (reference sequence). Trimming took 6 bases from V and 0 from J, leaving 6 bases between them. This chain's CDR3 is CASRQSSYEQYF. As DNA, the CDR3 is TGTGCCAGCAGACAGAGCTCCTACGAGCAGTACTTC.

This rearrangement joins TRBV18 to TRBJ1-5, with D perhaps TRBD1 (6 bases). V lost 3 bases and J 6 bases, leaving 18 bases between the germline ends. Germline loops: CDR1 KGHSH, CDR2 LQKENI. The CDR3 has 16 amino acids. CDR3 sequence (DNA): TGTGCCAGCTCACCGGGACAAGAGTGGGGTTTTCAGCCCCAGCATTTT. Its translation is CASSPGQEWGFQPQHF.

The chain uses TRBV7-9 and TRBJ1-1; the D is unclear. The CDR3 has 11 residues. Germline V gives CDR1 SEHNR, CDR2 FQNEAQ (reference sequence). V lost 6 bases, J lost 0 bases, and 2 bases lay in between. The CDR3 is CASSMNTEAFF. CDR3 sequence (DNA): TGTGCCAGCAGTATGAACACTGAAGCTTTCTTT.

This clone was seen just once. The chain couples TRBV9 to TRBJ2-1, with 10 bases matching TRBD2. This CDR3 contains 16 residues. V dropped 0 bases and J dropped 15; count of bases not matched to a gene: 15. Looked up from germline, CDR1 is SGDLS and CDR2 is YYNGEE. The CDR3: CASSVAPLPSGSSVFF. The CDR3 region has the DNA TGTGCCAGCAGCGTAGCGCCCCTACCTAGCGGGAGTTCGGTGTTCTTC.

This clone was seen a few times. V gene TRBV7-9 combines with J gene TRBJ1-6, with 8 positions matching TRBD1. CDR1 is SEHNR, CDR2 FQNEAQ, per germline (reference sequence). V lost 4 bases to trimming and J lost 8 bases; unmatched junction nucleotides: 4. The CDR3 runs 14 residues. CDR3 in DNA: TGTGCCAGCAGCTCAGGGGGCTCCGATTCACCCCTCCACTTT. Translating gives CASSSGGSDSPLHF.

In DNA form, the CDR3 reads TGTGCCAGCTCTAGCACTAGCGCGAACAATGAGCAGTTCTTC. Translated, it gives CASSSTSANNEQFF. The genes are TRBV18 and TRBJ2-1, with 7 positions matching TRBD2. Germline V CDR1 and CDR2: KGHSH, LQKENI. This CDR3 is 14 amino acids long. V gave up 6 bases and J gave up 5 bases; unmatched junction bases: 7.

The chain carries TRBV6-1 and TRBJ1-6; 7 bases map to TRBD1. Germline lookup yields CDR1 MNHNS and CDR2 SASEGT. The CDR3 sequence is 16 residues long. The junction had 5 bases not matched to a gene; V was cut back by 1 base and J by 5 bases. For the CDR3, the DNA is TGTGCCAGCAGTGAAGTCTTTCAGGGGGATAATTCACCCCTCCACTTT. Protein sequence: CASSEVFQGDNSPLHF.

The rearrangement links TRBV6-5 to TRBJ1-1; possible D gene TRBD1, 5 bases. There are 11 residues in the CDR3. Germline V gene sequence: CDR1 MNHEY, CDR2 SVGAGI. V was pared by 5 bases and J by 8 bases, with 9 bases between. CDR3 in DNA: TGTGCCAGCAGTACTACAGGAGAAGCTTTCTTT. Its protein is CASSTTGEAFF.

This chain uses TRBV5-1 with TRBJ2-5; a weak D match, TRBD2 (6 bases). Trimming took off 3 bases at V and 7 bases at J, with 16 bases between the two ends. In germline, CDR1 is SGHRS, CDR2 YFSETQ. The CDR3 sequence is 14 residues long. This chain's CDR3 is CASSSGEVRGTQYF. In DNA, the CDR3 is TGCGCCAGCAGCTCCGGGGAGGTGAGGGGGACCCAGTACTTC.

For the CDR3, the DNA is TGTGCCAGCAGTACGCCCCCACTAGCGGATCAGGATACGCAGTATTTT. This codes for CASSTPPLADQDTQYF. This chain connects TRBV2 to TRBJ2-3, with 8 bases matching TRBD2. Per germline, CDR1 SNHLY and CDR2 FYNNEI. J lost 6 bases, V lost 5 bases, and 13 bases had no gene match. CDR3 length: 16 residues.

The CDR3 region is CASSPSGTGTNSPLHF. Written as DNA, the CDR3 is TGCGCCAGCAGCCCGTCCGGGACAGGGACGAATTCACCCCTCCACTTT. The chain links TRBV5-1 to TRBJ1-6; TRBD1 agrees at 9 bases. This CDR3 is 16 amino acids long. J gave up 7 bases and V 4 bases, and 9 bases lay outside the gene matches. Germline V gene data show CDR1 as SGHRS and CDR2 as YFSETQ.

The chain recombines TRBV10-2 with TRBJ1-2; 8 nucleotides line up with TRBD1. CDR1 is WSHSY and CDR2 is SAAADI in the germline V gene. V trimming: 6 bases; J trimming: 7 bases; junction bases outside the gene matches: 4. There are 12 residues in the CDR3. The CDR3 DNA sequence: TGCGCCAGCAGAGGGGACAGGCGTGGCTACACCTTC. It specifies CASRGDRRGYTF.

CDR3 amino acids: CASSVGGGDTEAFF. The CDR3 DNA sequence: TGTGCCAGCAGCGTAGGGGGAGGGGACACTGAAGCTTTCTTT. The V and J genes are TRBV9 and TRBJ1-1; perhaps TRBD1 as D (5 bases). The CDR3 spans 14 residues. Germline V gene data show CDR1 as SGDLS and CDR2 as YYNGEE. Trimming left V 0 bases short and J 3 bases short, with 9 bases between.

V is TRBV5-1 and J is TRBJ1-5; TRBD1 might be the D (6 bases). Between the trimmed V and J ends, which lost 9 bases and 4 bases, there was a span of 14 bases. The CDR3 length is 13 residues. The germline V gene has CDR1 SGHRS and CDR2 YFSETQ. The chain's CDR3 is CATRAGDNQPQHF. The CDR3 DNA sequence: TGCGCCACACGGGCAGGGGATAATCAGCCCCAGCATTTT. Using reference TRBV5-1 and TRBJ1-5 for the parts outside the CDR3, the full variable domain is KAGVTQTPRYLIKTRGQQVTLSCSPISGHRSVSWYQQTPGQGLQFLFEYFSETQRNKGNFPGRFSGRQFSNSRSEMNVSTLELGDSALYLCATRAGDNQPQHFGDGTRLSIL.

The chain has TRBV19 and TRBJ1-1; D remains ambiguous. Trimming removed 3 bases at V and 0 bases at J, with 11 bases between. The CDR3 contains 15 residues. The V gene's germline CDR1 is LNHDA and CDR2 SQIVND (reference sequence). The CDR3 loop reads CASSIINRLNTEAFF. CDR3 bases: TGTGCCAGTAGTATCATTAACAGACTGAACACTGAAGCTTTCTTT.

The chain links TRBV5-1 to TRBJ2-5, with 9 positions matching TRBD1. With V trimmed by 1 base and J by 7 bases, 11 bases remained unmatched. CDR3 size: 16 residues. Germline-derived CDR1 and CDR2 are SGHRS and YFSETQ. CDR3 residues: CASSLSGQGHDGTQYF. DNA of the CDR3: TGCGCCAGCAGCTTGAGCGGACAGGGGCACGACGGGACCCAGTACTTC.

J is TRBJ2-7 and V is TRBV19, with 9 bases identical to TRBD1. With V trimmed by 6 bases and J by 5 bases, 8 bases remained unmatched. CDR3 length equals 14 residues. Germline CDR1 is LNHDA and CDR2 is SQIVND (reference sequence). The CDR3 loop reads CASSPTGGYHEQYF. The CDR3 bases are TGTGCCAGTAGCCCGACAGGGGGGTACCACGAGCAGTACTTC.

The chain has TRBV2 and TRBJ2-1; 8 nucleotides agree with TRBD1. V shed 3 bases and J 9 bases; nucleotides not matched to a gene: 4. Germline values: CDR1 SNHLY, CDR2 FYNNEI. The CDR3 loop spans 13 amino acids. This CDR3 is CASSDPGGFEQFF. Here the CDR3 DNA reads TGTGCCAGCAGTGATCCAGGGGGCTTTGAGCAGTTCTTC.

The V and J genes are TRBV5-8 and TRBJ2-5; D possibly corresponds to TRBD2 (6 bases). The V and J ends lost 6 bases and 1 base respectively, with 10 bases between them. The CDR3 consists of 13 residues. Germline V gives CDR1 SGHTS, CDR2 YDEGEE. The CDR3: CASNLAPQETQYF. CDR3 nucleotides: TGTGCCAGCAACCTAGCGCCCCAAGAGACCCAGTACTTC.

This clone was seen only once. The chain links TRBV5-1 to TRBJ2-7, with D perhaps TRBD2 (8 bases). The V end was cut by 4 bases, the J end by 2 bases, with 16 bases between. This CDR3 is built from 15 residues. Germline CDR1 is SGHRS and CDR2 is YFSETQ. The CDR3 spells CASSPVAGQPYEQYF. Written as DNA, the CDR3 is TGCGCCAGCAGCCCTGTAGCGGGACAGCCCTACGAGCAGTACTTC.

The J gene is TRBJ1-2, the V gene TRBV4-2; 10 bases are shared with TRBD1. The CDR3 sequence is 16 residues long. V shed 7 bases and J 6 bases; nucleotides not matched to a gene: 14. From germline, CDR1 is LGHNA and CDR2 YNFKEQ. CDR3 amino acids: CASNPETGTGVDGYTF. The CDR3 DNA reads TGTGCCAGCAACCCCGAAACCGGGACAGGGGTTGATGGCTACACCTTC.

The chain combines TRBV7-9 with TRBJ1-3; D uncertain. This CDR3 contains 13 residues. The V gene's germline CDR1 is SEHNR and CDR2 FQNEAQ (reference sequence). The V gene lost 8 bases and the J gene lost 4 bases, with 12 bases spanning the gap. The CDR3 protein is CASVILSGNTIYF. The CDR3 region has the DNA TGTGCCAGCGTCATACTCTCCGGAAACACCATATATTTT.

V gene TRBV10-3 combines with J gene TRBJ1-3; 7 nucleotides line up with TRBD1. Germline V CDR1 and CDR2: ENHRY, SYGVKD. The junction had 5 bases not matched to a gene; V was cut back by 8 bases and J by 4 bases. The CDR3 totals 13 residues. The CDR3 reads CAIRQGVGNTIYF. CDR3 DNA: TGTGCCATCCGACAGGGAGTCGGAAACACCATATATTTT.